The 5 T cell receptor beta chains below all came from one sample that was sequenced in a study of Tregs in tolerant kidney transplant recipients. Clones were sequenced by immunoSEQ multiplex PCR, and TCRdb holds only the in-frame ones, with some missing. The sample carries 240,000 or so clones, approximately 84% recorded once. Sequenced: CD4+ T cells from blood. The receptor source for this set is a human donor in good health.

This clone was seen once. V usage is TRBV7-2 and J usage is TRBJ1-3; the D is unclear. V shed 1 base and J shed 2 bases, with 6 bases lying between them. Germline assignment: CDR1 SGHTA and CDR2 FQGNSA. This CDR3 is built from 14 residues. DNA of the CDR3: TGTGCCAGCAGCTTAGACAGCGCTGGAAACACCATATATTTT. Protein product: CASSLDSAGNTIYF. Together with reference TRBV7-2 and TRBJ1-3, the CDR3 gives the full variable domain: GAGVSQSPSNKVTEKGKDVELRCDPISGHTALYWYRQSLGQGLEFLIYFQGNSAPDKSGLPSDRFSAERTGGSVSTLTIQRTQQEDSAVYLCASSLDSAGNTIYFGEGSWLTVV.

The chain combines TRBV27 with TRBJ2-2; 8 bases fit TRBD1. This CDR3 has 15 residues. V dropped 0 bases and J dropped 7; count of bases not matched to a gene: 4. Germline-derived CDR1 and CDR2 are MNHEY and SMNVEV (reference sequence). In DNA, the CDR3 is TGTGCCAGCAGTTTATCGTACAGGGGGTTCGGGGAGCTGTTTTTT. It yields the protein CASSLSYRGFGELFF.

This chain connects TRBV7-9 to TRBJ2-1; D gene unclear. This CDR3 region has 15 residues. V was clipped by 5 bases and J by 1 base, with 12 bases between them. Germline V gene data show CDR1 as SEHNR and CDR2 as FQNEAQ (reference sequence). Here the CDR3 DNA reads TGTGCCAGCAGCCCCCGGACGGATTCCTACAATGAGCAGTTCTTC. Its translation is CASSPRTDSYNEQFF.

V and J are TRBV27 and TRBJ2-6; the match to TRBD1 covers 8 bases. V lost 5 bases and J lost 2; bases outside the gene matches: 5. Germline V gives CDR1 MNHEY, CDR2 SMNVEV (reference sequence). The CDR3 covers 16 residues. The DNA for the CDR3 is TGTGCCAGCAGTGAACCGACAGGGGCTGGGGCCAACGTCCTGACTTTC. Its protein is CASSEPTGAGANVLTF.

The CDR3: CASRPIGTGNNYGYTF. CDR3 coding DNA: TGCGCCAGCAGACCCATCGGGACAGGGAATAACTATGGCTACACCTTC. The chain couples TRBV4-1 to TRBJ1-2; 9 bases line up with TRBD1. The junction had 9 bases not matched to a gene; V was cut back by 6 bases and J by 1 base. CDR1 and CDR2 from the germline V gene are MGHRA and YSYEKL. The CDR3 sequence is 16 residues long.